The source of this T cell receptor beta chain is a study of blood T cell repertoires in COVID-19. Study at large: The analysed material was cDNA or gDNA that came from T cells, B-cell-depleted T cells, or PBMCs.

Method: immunoSEQ multiplex PCR; TCRdb's copy keeps in-frame clones and lacks some. The sample includes 210,000 or so clones, 83% of them seen just once. In terms of age and location, participants ranged from roughly 18 to 95 years and lived in about 25 US areas. The ends were cut back, 2 bases at V and 3 bases at J, with 10 bases in the middle. The CDR3 runs to 15 residues. Germline CDR1 MGHDK, CDR2 SYGVNS. This receptor was obtained from a woman aged 50 to 60 who had been exposed to COVID-19. Sample: PBMCs or T cells enriched from blood (not recorded which). The rearrangement uses TRBV25-1 and TRBJ2-2, with D perhaps matching TRBD2 (6 bases). CDR3 sequence (DNA): TGTGCCAGCAGTGAAGGCCCGGGAGACACCGGGGAGCTGTTTTTT. Its translation: CASSEGPGDTGELFF.